A single sample gave rise to the 24 T cell receptor beta chains below, sequenced in a study of post-analysis software for immune sequencing data. Their antigens remain unidentified. Every TCR beta cDNA library bore unique molecular identifiers. TCRdb passed the PCR reads through MiXCR, listing each CDR3 protein once. The profile shows about 770,000 distinct CDR3 sequences, around 46% of them singletons. Findings and limits, study-wide: TRBV5-6, TRBV5-1 and TRBV20-1 belonged to a set of roughly five TRBV segments that were more frequent in patients than controls.

The specimen was blood. The receptor set was obtained from a girl aged 10-17 years with multiple sclerosis.

This clonotype appeared a few times. The chain employs TRBV6-5 and TRBJ1-2; TRBD1 might be the D (6 bases). In germline, CDR1 is MNHEY, CDR2 SVGAGI. This CDR3 contains 17 residues. V shed 4 bases and J shed 8 bases, with 26 bases lying between them. The CDR3 sequence is CASSSQRQERGAVGYTF. CDR3 sequence (DNA): TGTGCCAGCAGTTCACAGCGACAGGAGAGGGGTGCGGTCGGCTACACCTTC.

The J gene is TRBJ2-1, the V gene TRBV29-1; possible D gene TRBD1, 6 bases. Germline CDR1 SQVTM, CDR2 ANQGSEA. The CDR3 extends over 14 amino acids. Trimming cost V 5 bases and J 6 bases, with 17 bases left between them. The CDR3 reads CSVPGEGWVNEQFF. CDR3 DNA sequence: TGCAGCGTTCCAGGGGAAGGTTGGGTCAATGAGCAGTTCTTC.

The chain couples TRBV6-2 or TRBV6-3 to TRBJ2-3; 9 bases fit TRBD2. V gave up 6 bases and J gave up 3 bases; unmatched junction bases: 10. There are 16 residues in the CDR3. CDR1 is MNHEY, CDR2 SVGEGT, per germline. The CDR3 bases are TGTGCCAGCAGGAAGAGCGGCGGGAGGGCTACAGATACGCAGTATTTT. Its translation: CASRKSGGRATDTQYF.

With regard to this clonotype: One end of the junction does not line up with germline, which may come from a read error. The V and J genes are TRBV7-9 and TRBJ2-7; 10 positions agree with TRBD2. The J call may not be correct, given that the DNA end is closer to TRBJ2-5. CDR3 length: 15 residues. CDR1 is SEHNR and CDR2 is FQNEAQ in the germline V gene (reference sequence). The CDR3 here is CASSRSTSGQGTQYF. CDR3 sequence (DNA): TGTGCCAGCAGCCGCTCGACTAGCGGGCAAGGGACCCAGTACTTC.

This chain joins TRBV15 and TRBJ2-7; the match to TRBD2 covers 10 bases. Trimming removed 2 bases from V and 0 bases from J; junction bases left unmatched: 4. Germline V lookup: CDR1 LNHNV, CDR2 YYDKDF (reference sequence). This CDR3 has 16 residues. CDR3 DNA sequence: TGTGCCACCAGCAGATCCCTAGCGGGGGCCTCCTACGAGCAGTACTTC. It codes for CATSRSLAGASYEQYF. The full variable domain, in which reference TRBV15 and TRBJ2-7 provide the parts outside the CDR3, is DAMVIQNPRYQVTQFGKPVTLSCSQTLNHNVMYWYQQKSSQAPKLLFHYYDKDFNNEADTPDNFQSRRPNTSFCFLDIRSPGLGDTAMYLCATSRSLAGASYEQYFGPGTRLTVT.

The chain is built from TRBV11-3 and TRBJ2-7, with D possibly called TRBD1 or TRBD2 (5 bases each). Germline V CDR1 and CDR2: SGHNT, YENEEA. With 2 bases removed from V and 5 bases from J, the gap between germline ends came to 19 bases. The length of the CDR3 is 16 residues. CDR3 sequence reads: CASSLTIGTGSDEQYF. DNA of the CDR3: TGTGCCAGCAGCTTAACAATCGGGACGGGGAGCGACGAGCAGTACTTC.

V is TRBV25-1 and J is TRBJ2-7, with 9 bases lining up with TRBD2. The J call could be wrong; TRBJ2-5 is a better fit for the DNA end. CDR3 length: 16 amino acids. Germline V lookup: CDR1 MGHDK, CDR2 SYGVNS. The CDR3 protein is CASRRDIAGALETQYF. DNA for the CDR3: TGTGCCAGCCGTAGGGACATAGCGGGAGCGCTGGAGACCCAGTACTTC.

This sequence joins TRBV12-3 or TRBV12-4 and TRBJ2-7; D is ambiguous. V was clipped by 5 bases and J by 2 bases, with 10 bases between them. The CDR3 totals 13 residues. The CDR3: CASSRSATYEQYF. The CDR3 DNA reads as TGTGCCAGCAGTCGCAGCGCAACCTACGAGCAGTACTTC.

This clonotype was found a few times. V gene TRBV20-1 combines with J gene TRBJ1-1; TRBD1 matches at 10 bases. Germline CDR1 reads DFQATT; CDR2 reads SNEGSKA (reference sequence). The CDR3 extends over 14 amino acids. V lost 6 bases and J lost 1; bases outside the gene matches: 5. The CDR3 nucleotides read TGCAGTGCGGAGACAGGGGGCAAGAACACTGAAGCTTTCTTT. Amino acids: CSAETGGKNTEAFF.

The chain links TRBV6-1 to TRBJ1-2, with TRBD1 as a possible D gene (5 bases). V was cut by 6 bases and J by 7 bases, with 18 bases left in between. The CDR3 has 14 amino acids. Germline CDR1 and CDR2: MNHNS and SASEGT. The CDR3 region is CASSDDPQGSGYTF. CDR3 DNA: TGTGCCAGCAGCGACGACCCCCAGGGAAGTGGCTACACCTTC.

The rearrangement uses TRBV27 and TRBJ2-7; D gene ambiguous. The V and J ends lost 5 bases and 0 bases respectively, with 11 bases between them. The CDR3 contains 14 residues. Germline CDR1 and CDR2: MNHEY and SMNVEV (reference sequence). CDR3 bases: TGTGCCAGCAGTACCACCGGCGTCTCCTACGAGCAGTACTTC. Translated: CASSTTGVSYEQYF.

This chain connects TRBV20-1 to TRBJ2-4; TRBD2 aligns across 7 bases. TRBJ2-7 explains the end of the DNA better; the J call may be wrong. This CDR3 is built from 15 residues. Germline assignment: CDR1 DFQATT and CDR2 SNEGSKA (reference sequence). Written as DNA, the CDR3 is TGCAGTGCTAGATTCCTCGGGACTAACGTCTACGAGCAGTACTTC. Encoded protein: CSARFLGTNVYEQYF.

This clonotype turned up a few times. The chain carries TRBV7-3 and TRBJ2-5, with 10 nucleotides matching TRBD2. The CDR3 totals 15 residues. Per the germline V gene, CDR1 is SGHTA and CDR2 is FQGTGA. The V gene end was trimmed by 5 bases and the J gene end by 11 bases; junction bases not matched to a gene: 14. CDR3 region: CASSRLAGVWNEQYF. The CDR3 DNA reads TGTGCCAGCAGCCGCCTAGCGGGAGTGTGGAATGAGCAGTACTTC.

The V gene is TRBV11-2, the J gene TRBJ2-1; TRBD1 aligns across 7 bases. This CDR3 has 16 amino acids. The V and J ends lost 4 bases and 0 bases, in that order; junction bases with no gene match: 6. Looked up from germline, CDR1 is SGHAT and CDR2 is FQNNGV. The CDR3 loop is CASSSRGQSSYNEQFF. CDR3 in DNA: TGTGCCAGCAGCTCTAGGGGGCAGAGCTCCTACAATGAGCAGTTCTTC.

V and J are TRBV29-1 and TRBJ2-7; 7 bases fit TRBD2. The CDR3 is 13 residues long. After removal of 8 bases from V and 1 base from J, the junction contained 8 bases not matched to a gene. From germline, CDR1 is SQVTM and CDR2 ANQGSEA. Here the CDR3 DNA reads TGCAGCTTCACCGCGGGAGCATCCTACGAGCAGTACTTC. Translating gives CSFTAGASYEQYF.

This sequence joins TRBV9 and TRBJ2-1; D is uncertain. V gave up 4 bases and J gave up 5 bases, with 13 bases separating them. Germline V gives CDR1 SGDLS, CDR2 YYNGEE. This CDR3 is 14 amino acids long. The CDR3 coding sequence is TGTGCCAGCAGCCCAGGACCGGCGGACAATGAGCAGTTCTTC. The encoded protein is CASSPGPADNEQFF.

J is TRBJ2-3 and V is TRBV7-2, with D possibly TRBD2 on 5 matching bases. V dropped 5 bases and J dropped 6 bases, with 18 bases sitting between them. Germline V gene lookup returns CDR1 SGHTA and CDR2 FQGNSA. This CDR3 comprises 15 residues. CDR3 sequence: CASSPRGIPRDTQYF. DNA for the CDR3: TGTGCCAGCAGCCCCCGAGGGATACCCAGGGATACGCAGTATTTT.

This clonotype showed up just a few times. This rearrangement joins TRBV29-1 to TRBJ1-1, with D unresolved. The CDR3 covers 13 residues. CDR1 is SQVTM, CDR2 ANQGSEA, per germline. Trimming stripped 2 bases from V and 1 base from J, with 8 bases between. CDR3 sequence: CSVEWFKNTEAFF. Here the CDR3 DNA reads TGCAGCGTTGAATGGTTCAAGAACACTGAAGCTTTCTTT.

V gene TRBV6-5 combines with J gene TRBJ2-1; 10 positions agree with TRBD2. Trimming took 5 bases from V and 1 from J; bases not matched to a gene: 2. This CDR3 contains 15 residues. The V gene's germline CDR1 is MNHEY and CDR2 SVGAGI. Written as DNA, the CDR3 is TGTGCCAGCAGTATACTAGCGGGGTCCTACAATGAGCAGTTCTTC. Amino acids: CASSILAGSYNEQFF.

This clonotype was detected only a few times. This rearrangement joins TRBV13 to TRBJ2-3; D call uncertain. Germline CDR1 and CDR2: PRHDT and FYEKMQ (reference sequence). Trimming pared 4 bases from V and 3 bases from J, leaving 8 bases between. CDR3 length: 13 residues. CDR3 sequence reads: CASSSQLTDTQYF. CDR3 sequence (DNA): TGTGCCAGCAGCTCTCAACTTACAGATACGCAGTATTTT.

The rearrangement uses TRBV20-1 and TRBJ2-7, with TRBD2 identical over 11 bases. The CDR3 spans 17 residues. V lost 0 bases to trimming and J lost 0 bases; unmatched junction nucleotides: 7. In germline, CDR1 is DFQATT, CDR2 SNEGSKA (reference sequence). The CDR3 DNA sequence: TGCAGTGCTAGAGATCTATATAGCGGGAGGGCCTCCTACGAGCAGTACTTC. Protein: CSARDLYSGRASYEQYF.

The V and J genes are TRBV19 and TRBJ2-5, with a weak D call TRBD2 (6 bases). Germline V CDR1 and CDR2: LNHDA, SQIVND (reference sequence). Trimming took off 5 bases at V and 12 bases at J, with 19 bases between the two ends. The CDR3 totals 13 residues. In DNA, the CDR3 is TGTGCCAGTAGTCTACATTGGCGGGAAAGGGAGTACTTC. It translates to CASSLHWREREYF.

This chain connects TRBV7-6 to TRBJ1-6; 7 bases are shared with TRBD1. The CDR3 sequence is 13 residues long. The germline CDR1 and CDR2 sequences are SGHVS and FNYEAQ. V lost 4 bases and J lost 13; bases outside the gene matches: 7. The CDR3 loop is CASSSTGNAPLHF. The CDR3 DNA reads TGTGCCAGCAGCTCGACAGGGAATGCGCCCCTCCACTTT.

The chain is built from TRBV7-9 and TRBJ2-1; 8 bases align to TRBD1. Losses at the gene ends were 0 bases for V and 8 bases for J; bases not matched to a gene: 9. The length of the CDR3 is 16 residues. CDR1 and CDR2 from the germline V gene are SEHNR and FQNEAQ (reference sequence). The DNA for the CDR3 is TGTGCCAGCAGCTTAGCGCGGAGGGCAGGGGGCCATGAGCAGTTCTTC. Translating it yields CASSLARRAGGHEQFF.